These 22 T cell receptor beta chains share one sample of origin, sequenced in a study of blood T cell repertoires in COVID-19. The protocol was immunoSEQ multiplex PCR, while the TCRdb copy is restricted to in-frame clones and leaves out a portion. The table has under 250,000 clones, around 80% seen once. Sequenced sample: peripheral blood. Receptor source: a man aged 45-65 years with active or convalescent COVID-19.

This chain uses TRBV6-5 with TRBJ1-1, with 7 positions matching TRBD1. The ends lost 5 bases at V and 4 bases at J; junction bases unmatched: 10. The germline V gene encodes CDR1 MNHEY and CDR2 SVGAGI. The CDR3 is 15 residues long. The CDR3 sequence: CASSKMDRRSTEAFF. DNA for the CDR3: TGTGCCAGCAGTAAAATGGACAGGCGGAGCACTGAAGCTTTCTTT.

The chain has TRBV24-1 and TRBJ2-5; TRBD1 agrees at 10 bases. With V trimmed by 4 bases and J by 3 bases, 7 bases remained unmatched. The length of the CDR3 is 16 residues. Germline V gene lookup returns CDR1 KGHDR and CDR2 SFDVKD. CDR3 sequence reads: CATSDPTTGGKETQYF. CDR3 DNA sequence: TGTGCCACCAGTGACCCCACGACAGGGGGCAAAGAGACCCAGTACTTC.

The V gene is TRBV2, the J gene TRBJ1-2; D remains unclear. This CDR3 has 13 amino acids. Germline CDR1 reads SNHLY; CDR2 reads FYNNEI. Trimming removed 2 bases from V and 1 base from J, with 5 bases in between. The CDR3 DNA follows: TGTGCCAGCAGTGAAAACGGTAACTATGGCTACACCTTC. It translates to CASSENGNYGYTF.

V is TRBV5-5 and J is TRBJ2-5; D uncertain. Trimming stripped 4 bases from V and 5 bases from J, with 12 bases between. There are 13 residues in the CDR3. Germline CDR1 and CDR2: SGHKS and YYEKEE (reference sequence). The CDR3 loop is CASSRVAEETQYF. In nucleotides, the CDR3 is TGTGCCAGCAGCCGGGTAGCCGAGGAGACCCAGTACTTC.

The J gene is TRBJ1-2, the V gene TRBV30; D may be TRBD1 (5 bases). This CDR3 has 15 residues. The V gene's germline CDR1 is GTSNPN and CDR2 SVGIG (reference sequence). V gave up 4 bases and J gave up 5 bases, with 20 bases separating them. The CDR3, as DNA: TGTGCCTGGACTTTTGGACAATCCATTGGGTATGGCTACACCTTC. Encoded protein: CAWTFGQSIGYGYTF.

The J gene is TRBJ1-2, the V gene TRBV2; the D gene is possibly TRBD1 (5 bases). Trimming removed 4 bases at V and 8 bases at J, with 14 bases between. CDR1 SNHLY and CDR2 FYNNEI come from the germline V gene. The CDR3 contains 13 residues. The chain's CDR3 is CASSVGQGVGYTF. For the CDR3, the DNA is TGTGCCAGCAGTGTGGGGCAGGGTGTAGGCTACACCTTC.

The chain combines TRBV2 with TRBJ2-5, with D hard to call. Per germline, CDR1 SNHLY and CDR2 FYNNEI. Deletions cut 4 bases from V and 0 bases from J, with 12 bases between. The length of the CDR3 is 15 residues. For the CDR3, the DNA is TGTGCCAGCAGTGTGGGCCGCACCCACCAAGAGACCCAGTACTTC. Residues: CASSVGRTHQETQYF. Full variable domain (rest looked up from reference TRBV2 and TRBJ2-5): EPEVTQTPSHQVTQMGQEVILRCVPISNHLYFYWYRQILGQKVEFLVSFYNNEISEKSEIFDDQFSVERPDGSNFTLKIRSTKLEDSAMYFCASSVGRTHQETQYFGPGTRLLVL.

This clone was seen a handful of times. The rearrangement links TRBV5-1 to TRBJ2-1; 8 bases map to TRBD1. CDR1 is SGHRS and CDR2 is YFSETQ in the germline V gene. Losses at the gene ends were 2 bases for V and 1 base for J; bases not matched to a gene: 8. The CDR3 totals 17 residues. CDR3 sequence: CASSFSAGTGSYNEQFF. CDR3 bases: TGCGCCAGCAGCTTCTCTGCCGGGACAGGATCCTACAATGAGCAGTTCTTC.

This chain joins TRBV19 and TRBJ2-6; 9 bases are shared with TRBD1. The CDR3 length is 16 residues. Per the germline V gene, CDR1 is LNHDA and CDR2 is SQIVND (reference sequence). The trim removed 5 bases at V and 4 bases at J, leaving 6 bases unmatched. The CDR3 nucleotides read TGTGCCAGTAGTTTCGACAGGGGGGCCGGGGCCAACGTCCTGACTTTC. It yields the protein CASSFDRGAGANVLTF.

This rearrangement joins TRBV5-4 to TRBJ2-3, with 7 bases that match TRBD1. Germline V CDR1 and CDR2: SGHNT, YYREEE (reference sequence). The CDR3 runs to 15 residues. V dropped 2 bases and J dropped 0; count of bases not matched to a gene: 3. CDR3: CASSLATGSTDTQYF. The CDR3 DNA sequence: TGTGCCAGCAGCTTAGCGACAGGGAGCACAGATACGCAGTATTTT.

This chain uses TRBV7-2 with TRBJ1-6; weak D call: TRBD1 (5 bases). This CDR3 spans 15 amino acids. The germline gives CDR1 SGHTA, CDR2 FQGNSA. The V gene lost 1 base and the J gene lost 2 bases, with 6 bases spanning the gap. The CDR3 reads CASSLGQTYNSPLHF. The CDR3 region has the DNA TGTGCCAGCAGCTTAGGACAGACCTATAATTCACCCCTCCACTTT.

CDR3 nucleotide sequence: TGCAGCGTTGGGGGAGGGGACTACAATGAGCAGTTCTTC. It codes for CSVGGGDYNEQFF. This rearrangement joins TRBV29-1 to TRBJ2-1; 7 bases agree with TRBD2. V was clipped by 4 bases and J by 3 bases; unmatched bases: 3. The CDR3 loop spans 13 amino acids. Looked up from germline, CDR1 is SQVTM and CDR2 is ANQGSEA.

This clone was counted a single time. The chain joins TRBV5-1 to TRBJ2-1; 16 bases are a match to TRBD2. V gave up 0 bases and J gave up 3 bases; unmatched junction bases: 6. This CDR3 comprises 19 residues. The V gene's germline CDR1 is SGHRS and CDR2 YFSETQ. CDR3 in amino acids: CASSLAGTSGGAVYNEQFF. The CDR3 DNA sequence: TGCGCCAGCAGCTTGGCCGGGACTAGCGGGGGGGCGGTCTACAATGAGCAGTTCTTC.

The gene calls are TRBV7-9 and TRBJ2-2; 7 nucleotides agree with TRBD1. Germline V gene sequence: CDR1 SEHNR, CDR2 FQNEAQ (reference sequence). After removal of 3 bases from V and 6 bases from J, the junction contained 1 base not matched to a gene. The CDR3 totals 13 residues. For the CDR3, the DNA is TGTGCCAGCAGCTTGAGGGGGCCCGGGGAGCTGTTTTTT. This gives the protein CASSLRGPGELFF.

The V call is TRBV6-5, the J call TRBJ1-6; no firm D call. The CDR3 covers 16 residues. Germline V gene data show CDR1 as MNHEY and CDR2 as SVGAGI. Trimming pared 4 bases from V and 7 bases from J, leaving 17 bases between. This chain's CDR3 is CASSSVRTPGNSPLHF. The CDR3 DNA is TGTGCCAGCAGTTCCGTCCGGACTCCGGGGAATTCACCCCTCCACTTT.

CDR3 in DNA: TGTGCCAGCAGTGCCGGGACAGGGGGCGCGTATAGCAATCAGCCCCAGCATTTT. As protein: CASSAGTGGAYSNQPQHF. The chain employs TRBV2 and TRBJ1-5; 12 bases line up with TRBD1. After removal of 4 bases from V and 0 bases from J, the junction contained 7 bases not matched to a gene. Germline V gives CDR1 SNHLY, CDR2 FYNNEI. This CDR3 spans 18 amino acids. The full variable domain, its missing parts supplied by reference TRBV2 and TRBJ1-5, is EPEVTQTPSHQVTQMGQEVILRCVPISNHLYFYWYRQILGQKVEFLVSFYNNEISEKSEIFDDQFSVERPDGSNFTLKIRSTKLEDSAMYFCASSAGTGGAYSNQPQHFGDGTRLSIL.

The J gene is TRBJ2-2, the V gene TRBV12-5, with TRBD2 as a possible D gene (6 bases). Germline assignment: CDR1 LGHNT and CDR2 FRNRAP. CDR3 length: 15 amino acids. V was pared by 3 bases and J by 1 base, with 9 bases between. DNA of the CDR3: TGTGCTAGTGGTTTTCTGGGGGGGAACACCGGGGAGCTGTTTTTT. It translates to CASGFLGGNTGELFF.

V usage is TRBV6-5 and J usage is TRBJ1-1; D remains ambiguous. V dropped 0 bases and J dropped 1 base, with 12 bases sitting between them. CDR1 and CDR2 (germline): MNHEY, SVGAGI. The length of the CDR3 is 16 residues. CDR3 sequence (DNA): TGTGCCAGCAGTTACTCCTTCGTTCGGGGGAACACTGAAGCTTTCTTT. Translation gives CASSYSFVRGNTEAFF.

V is TRBV7-2 and J is TRBJ2-7; 12 nucleotides align to TRBD2. The length of the CDR3 is 16 residues. V was pared by 1 base and J by 2 bases, with 3 bases of the junction left unmatched. Germline CDR1 and CDR2: SGHTA and FQGNSA. CDR3 in DNA: TGTGCCAGCAGCTTAGGGCCTAGCGGGAGGGCCTACGAGCAGTACTTC. It is translated as CASSLGPSGRAYEQYF.

This chain uses TRBV9 with TRBJ2-3; 7 nucleotides line up with TRBD2. The germline V gene has CDR1 SGDLS and CDR2 YYNGEE. Losses at the gene ends were 2 bases for V and 3 bases for J; bases not matched to a gene: 6. CDR3 length: 15 residues. In nucleotides, the CDR3 is TGTGCCAGCAGCGTTCACGCGGGAGATACAGATACGCAGTATTTT. It is translated as CASSVHAGDTDTQYF.

V is TRBV2 and J is TRBJ2-6; D remains unclear. Trimming took 8 bases from V and 3 from J, leaving 11 bases between them. CDR1 SNHLY and CDR2 FYNNEI come from the germline V gene. The CDR3 has 14 amino acids. In DNA form, the CDR3 reads TGTGCCAGCGGAAGCGAGGTTGGGGCCAACGTCCTGACTTTC. Translated: CASGSEVGANVLTF.

The gene calls are TRBV27 and TRBJ2-5; 8 nucleotides align to TRBD2. Looked up from germline, CDR1 is MNHEY and CDR2 is SMNVEV (reference sequence). V was clipped by 0 bases and J by 13 bases; unmatched bases: 7. The CDR3 loop spans 13 amino acids. The CDR3 loop is CASSLSGGGPSYF. The CDR3 DNA reads as TGTGCCAGCAGTTTATCGGGCGGGGGGCCGTCGTACTTC.